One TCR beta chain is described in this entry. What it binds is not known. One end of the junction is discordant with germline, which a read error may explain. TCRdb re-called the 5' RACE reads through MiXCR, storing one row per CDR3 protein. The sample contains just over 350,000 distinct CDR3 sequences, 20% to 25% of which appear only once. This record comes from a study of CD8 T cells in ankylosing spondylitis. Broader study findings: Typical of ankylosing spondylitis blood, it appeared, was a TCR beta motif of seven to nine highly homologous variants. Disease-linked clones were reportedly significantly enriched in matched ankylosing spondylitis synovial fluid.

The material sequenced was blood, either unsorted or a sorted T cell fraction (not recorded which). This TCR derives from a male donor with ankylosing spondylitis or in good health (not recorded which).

The CDR3 loop reads CSAQTGFNEQYF. The CDR3 DNA sequence: TGCAGTGCCCAGACAGGGTTCAACGAACAGTACTTC. The chain couples TRBV20-1 to TRBJ2-7, with TRBD1 matching over 7 bases. This CDR3 comprises 12 residues. Germline V lookup: CDR1 DFQATT, CDR2 SNEGSKA (reference sequence).